This T cell receptor beta chain was found in a study of blood T cell repertoires in COVID-19. Study background: Spain, Italy and the United States supplied samples that represented acute and convalescent COVID-19. Sample material is recorded as cDNA or gDNA derived from T cells, B-cell-depleted T cells, or PBMCs.

The germline V gene has CDR1 MNHNS and CDR2 SASEGT. Trimming removed 4 bases from V and 4 bases from J; junction bases left unmatched: 9. The CDR3 extends over 16 amino acids. The authors' processing: Nucleated cell counts were estimated from reference gene primer amplification. This table comes from immunoSEQ multiplex PCR, and its TCRdb copy is limited to in-frame clones, with some not included. The DNA gave D and trimming, while V, J and clone size come from that table. The table has a few hundred thousand clones, over 80% seen once. Two negative PCRs, clearance, or symptom resolution had been documented for recovered Cohort 3 donors.

The specimen was PBMCs or T cells enriched from blood (not recorded which). The chain has TRBV6-1 and TRBJ1-4; 7 bases are a match to TRBD1. This sequence was found in a young woman who had recovered from COVID-19. CDR3 sequence reads: CASSVMSGTDNEKLFF. Here the CDR3 DNA reads TGTGCCAGCAGTGTCATGTCCGGGACAGATAATGAAAAACTGTTTTTT.